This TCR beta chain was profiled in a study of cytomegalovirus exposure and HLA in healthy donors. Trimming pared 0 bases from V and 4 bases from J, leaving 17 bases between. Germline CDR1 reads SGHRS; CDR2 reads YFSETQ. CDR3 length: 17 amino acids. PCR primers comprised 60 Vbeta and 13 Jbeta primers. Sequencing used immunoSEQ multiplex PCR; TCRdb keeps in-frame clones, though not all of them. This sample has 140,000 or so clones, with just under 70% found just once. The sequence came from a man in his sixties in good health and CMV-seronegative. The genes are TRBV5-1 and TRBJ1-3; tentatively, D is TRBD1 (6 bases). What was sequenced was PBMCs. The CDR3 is CASSLGSSRGIGNTIYF. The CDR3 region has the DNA TGCGCCAGCAGCTTGGGTTCGTCGAGGGGGATCGGAAACACCATATATTTT.